Reported below is one TCR beta chain. This CDR3 region has 18 residues. Germline V CDR1 and CDR2: SGHNT, YYREEE (reference sequence). The V segment lost 3 bases and the J segment 4 bases; nucleotides outside the gene matches: 8. The sample is drawn from a study of blood T cell repertoires in COVID-19. Study in general: The study drew acute and convalescent COVID-19 samples from the United States, Italy and Spain. T cells, B-cell-depleted T cells, or PBMCs supplied cDNA or gDNA.

In the original workflow: Amplification with reference gene primers provided the estimates of nucleated cell counts. Measured with immunoSEQ multiplex PCR; TCRdb has only the in-frame clones, and not every one. Clone size and V and J calls were adopted from that table, with D and trimming inferred from the DNA. In the table there are under 200,000 clones, 79% of which are singletons. Recruited during active infection, patients (from Seattle) were subsequently followed longitudinally. J is TRBJ2-1 and V is TRBV5-4; 15 bases align to TRBD2. The receptor comes from a woman aged 60 to 75 with COVID-19, enrolled during active disease. Sequencing was done on a sample of peripheral blood. The CDR3 coding sequence is TGTGCCAGCAGCTCTCCGGGACTAGCGGGGGGTGGGTACAATGAGCAGTTCTTC. This sequence encodes CASSSPGLAGGGYNEQFF.